This passage covers 12 T cell receptor beta chains from one sample sequenced in a study of identical twins. TCRdb called the 5' RACE reads again in MiXCR, with one record for every CDR3 protein. There are some 440,000 distinct CDR3 sequences in the sample; about 24% occur only once, and 2.9% lies in the top ten. In addition, the sample was reused for a study of T cells expressing NK-cell markers.

Sequencing was carried out using CD4+ T cells sorted from blood. Every receptor here comes from a woman between 18 and 30 years old in good health.

The J gene is TRBJ1-1, the V gene TRBV27; unclear D gene. The CDR3 runs 14 residues. The germline V and J ends were trimmed by 2 bases and 7 bases, with 14 bases remaining between them. The V gene's germline CDR1 is MNHEY and CDR2 SMNVEV (reference sequence). The CDR3: CASSLRQVRGEAFF. The CDR3 DNA sequence: TGTGCCAGCAGTTTACGTCAGGTTCGGGGTGAAGCTTTCTTT.

The chain is built from TRBV30 and TRBJ2-3; unclear D gene. Germline V CDR1 and CDR2: GTSNPN, SVGIG (reference sequence). This CDR3 contains 15 residues. The V end lost 1 base, the J end lost 6 bases, and 17 bases lay between the germline ends. In nucleotides, the CDR3 is TGTGCCTGGAGTGCTCCCGGACGTACACGGGATACGCAGTATTTT. Translating gives CAWSAPGRTRDTQYF. Variable domain in full (rest from reference TRBV30 and TRBJ2-3): SQTIHQWPATLVQPVGSPLSLECTVEGTSNPNLYWYRQAAGRGLQLLFYSVGIGQISSEVPQNLSASRPQDRQFILSSKKLLLSDSGFYLCAWSAPGRTRDTQYFGPGTRLTVL.

This clonotype has more than one count but fewer than ten. V gene TRBV11-2 combines with J gene TRBJ1-2; possible D gene TRBD1, 5 bases. Looked up from germline, CDR1 is SGHAT and CDR2 is FQNNGV. This CDR3 is 16 amino acids long. The ends were cut back, 6 bases at V and 4 bases at J, with 21 bases in the middle. The CDR3 region has the DNA TGTGCCAGCAGTCAATTGAGGGGTGCCCCGTCCTATGGCTACACCTTC. Its protein product is CASSQLRGAPSYGYTF.

The chain joins TRBV30 to TRBJ2-5; D gene uncertain. The CDR3 sequence is 14 residues long. Per the germline V gene, CDR1 is GTSNPN and CDR2 is SVGIG (reference sequence). Trimming took 3 bases from V and 5 from J, leaving 16 bases between them. This CDR3 reads CAWRSTGGQETQYF. The DNA for the CDR3 is TGTGCCTGGAGATCTACCGGCGGTCAGGAGACCCAGTACTTC.

This chain links TRBV3-1 with TRBJ2-3; TRBD1 matches 10 bases. The junction had 4 bases not matched to a gene; V was cut back by 10 bases and J by 3 bases. The CDR3 runs to 13 residues. Germline loops: CDR1 LGHDT, CDR2 YNNKEL (reference sequence). The DNA of the CDR3 is TGTGCCACCGAGGGACAGGGGACAGATACGCAGTATTTT. Translating gives CATEGQGTDTQYF.

The V and J genes are TRBV20-1 and TRBJ1-3; no clear D. This CDR3 contains 13 residues. Trimming removed 3 bases from V and 2 bases from J, with 8 bases in between. CDR1 is DFQATT, CDR2 SNEGSKA, per germline (reference sequence). The DNA for the CDR3 is TGCAGTGCTAGGAGGGAAGCTGGAAACACCATATATTTT. The encoded protein is CSARREAGNTIYF.

This clonotype was observed a few times. The chain links TRBV9 to TRBJ2-7; D gene uncertain. Germline V gives CDR1 SGDLS, CDR2 YYNGEE. This CDR3 region has 15 residues. V gave up 3 bases and J gave up 4 bases, with 17 bases separating them. The CDR3 spells CASSAKAGFRYEQYF. The CDR3 DNA sequence: TGTGCCAGCAGCGCAAAAGCAGGATTCCGGTACGAGCAGTACTTC.

The chain combines TRBV12-3 or TRBV12-4 with TRBJ1-1; D is unresolved. V was cut by 6 bases and J by 0 bases, with 8 bases left in between. The CDR3 is 13 amino acids. CDR3 sequence reads: CASSSAMNTEAFF. Written as DNA, the CDR3 is TGTGCCAGCAGCTCTGCTATGAACACTGAAGCTTTCTTT.

The table lists this clonotype with a few counts. The chain couples TRBV20-1 to TRBJ2-2; tentatively, D is TRBD1 (7 bases). Germline loops: CDR1 DFQATT, CDR2 SNEGSKA (reference sequence). The ends were cut back, 0 bases at V and 6 bases at J, with 17 bases in the middle. This CDR3 region has 16 residues. The CDR3 DNA sequence: TGCAGTGCTAGAGATCACCGGCAGGGGGGTGCCGGGGAGCTGTTTTTT. Amino acids: CSARDHRQGGAGELFF.

This clonotype occurred many times. In nucleotides, the CDR3 is TGTGCCAGCAGTTGGAACGTACCCTCCTACGAGCAGTACTTC. This sequence encodes CASSWNVPSYEQYF. The rearrangement joins TRBV12-3 or TRBV12-4 to TRBJ2-7; D not resolved. The CDR3 length is 14 residues. V dropped 4 bases and J dropped 0 bases, with 10 bases sitting between them.

There are a few counts of this clonotype. This chain links TRBV5-1 with TRBJ1-2, with D possibly matching TRBD1 (5 bases). V shed 4 bases and J shed 7 bases, with 23 bases lying between them. The germline V gene has CDR1 SGHRS and CDR2 YFSETQ. This CDR3 is 16 amino acids long. The CDR3: CASSTNPGALGGGYTF. CDR3 coding DNA: TGCGCCAGCAGCACCAATCCCGGGGCTCTGGGCGGTGGCTACACCTTC.

The chain has TRBV7-6 and TRBJ2-5; D gene unclear. The CDR3 totals 12 residues. V lost 4 bases and J lost 5, with 8 bases in between. Germline V gene lookup returns CDR1 SGHVS and CDR2 FNYEAQ. The CDR3 nucleotides read TGTGCCAGCAGCTCCAGCCCCGAGACCCAGTACTTC. Its translation is CASSSSPETQYF.